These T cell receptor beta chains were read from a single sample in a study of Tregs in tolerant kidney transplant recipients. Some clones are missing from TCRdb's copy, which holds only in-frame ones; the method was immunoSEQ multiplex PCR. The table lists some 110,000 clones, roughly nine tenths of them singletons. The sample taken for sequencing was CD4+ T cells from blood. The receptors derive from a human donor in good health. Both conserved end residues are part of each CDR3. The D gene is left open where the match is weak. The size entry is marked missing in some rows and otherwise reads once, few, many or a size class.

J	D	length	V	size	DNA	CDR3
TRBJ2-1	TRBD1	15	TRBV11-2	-	TGTGCCAGCAGCGTGGGGACAGGGGTCTACAATGAGCAGTTCTTC	CASSVGTGVYNEQFF
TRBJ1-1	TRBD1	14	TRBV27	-	TGTGCCAGCAGTCGGGACAGATCAAACACTGAAGCTTTCTTT	CASSRDRSNTEAFF
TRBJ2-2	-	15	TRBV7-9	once	TGTGCCAGCAGCTTAGACAGATCGAACACCGGGGAGCTGTTTTTT	CASSLDRSNTGELFF
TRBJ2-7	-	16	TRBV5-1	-	TGCGCCAGCAGCTTGGACGGACAGTCCAGCTCCTACGAGCAGTACTTC	CASSLDGQSSSYEQYF
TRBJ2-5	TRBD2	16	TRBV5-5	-	TGTGCCAGCAGCCCGGGACTAGCGGGACTTACCCGGACCCAGTACTTC	CASSPGLAGLTRTQYF
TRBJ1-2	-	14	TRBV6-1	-	TGTGCCAGCAGTCCCACAGGATCTAACTATGGCTACACCTTC	CASSPTGSNYGYTF
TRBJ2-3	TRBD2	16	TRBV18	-	TGTGCCAGCTCACCAAACCCCGCGGGAGTAGGAGATACGCAGTATTTT	CASSPNPAGVGDTQYF
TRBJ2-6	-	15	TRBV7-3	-	TGTGCCAGCTCTAGGGGCAGGCCTGGGGCCAACGTCCTGACTTTC	CASSRGRPGANVLTF
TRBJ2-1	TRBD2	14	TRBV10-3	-	TGTGCCATCAGTGAGGACGGGGGGTACAATGAGCAGTTCTTC	CAISEDGGYNEQFF
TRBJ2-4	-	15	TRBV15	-	TGTGCCACCAGCAGAGATCTGGGGGAATCGAGGCTTCAGTACTTC	CATSRDLGESRLQYF
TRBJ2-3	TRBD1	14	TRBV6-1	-	TGTGCCAGCACTAATAGGGGGCCAACAGATACGCAGTATTTT	CASTNRGPTDTQYF
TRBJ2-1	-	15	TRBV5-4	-	TGTGCCAGCAGCTCTCCGGGACAAAAAGGGTATCGGCAGTTCTTC	CASSSPGQKGYRQFF
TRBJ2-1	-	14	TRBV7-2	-	TGTGCCAGCAGCCCGGGGGGCCCCCCAGGGGAGCAGTTCTTC	CASSPGGPPGEQFF
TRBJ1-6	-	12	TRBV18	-	TGTGCCAGCTCACCACCTAATTCACCCCTCCACTTT	CASSPPNSPLHF
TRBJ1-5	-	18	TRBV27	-	TGTGCCAGCAGTCCCCGATTTTTTGGTCCAGGGTCCGGTCAGCCCCAGCATTTT	CASSPRFFGPGSGQPQHF
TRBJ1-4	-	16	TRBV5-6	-	TGTGCCAGCAGCTTGGGATGGCAGCAAGGAAATGAAAAACTGTTTTTT	CASSLGWQQGNEKLFF
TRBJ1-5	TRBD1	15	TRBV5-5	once	TGTGCCAGCAGCGGGGAGGGGGCCTTCAATCAGCCCCAGCATTTT	CASSGEGAFNQPQHF
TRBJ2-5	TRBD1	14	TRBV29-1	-	TGCAGCGTTGGGGTGACAGGGTTACAAGAGACCCAGTACTTC	CSVGVTGLQETQYF
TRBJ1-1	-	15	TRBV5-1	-	TGCGCCAGCAGCCCCCTAAACCCGACCCCGACTGAAGCTTTCTTT	CASSPLNPTPTEAFF
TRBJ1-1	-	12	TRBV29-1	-	TGCAGCGTTGTTCTCAAGGGGACTGAAGCTTTCTTT	CSVVLKGTEAFF
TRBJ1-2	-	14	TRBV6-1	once	TGTGCCAGCAGTGAGGACGGGCACAACTATGGCTACACCTTC	CASSEDGHNYGYTF
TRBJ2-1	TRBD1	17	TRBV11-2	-	TGTGCCAGCAGCTCTAGGATTCCAGGACAGGGTGGAAATGAGCAGTTCTTC	CASSSRIPGQGGNEQFF
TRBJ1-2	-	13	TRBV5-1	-	TGCGCCAGCAGCACGACCGGGCTTGAAGGCTACACCTTC	CASSTTGLEGYTF
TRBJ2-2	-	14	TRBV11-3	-	TGTGCCAGCAGCTTATCACAGAACACCGGGGAGCTGTTTTTT	CASSLSQNTGELFF
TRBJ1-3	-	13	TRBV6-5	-	TGTGCCAGCAGGACACGGGCTGGAAACACCATATATTTT	CASRTRAGNTIYF
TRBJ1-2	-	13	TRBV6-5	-	TGTGCCAGCAGTTACCCCGGGACCTATGGCTACACCTTC	CASSYPGTYGYTF
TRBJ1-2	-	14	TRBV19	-	TGTGCCAGCAGGATAGGGGGGAGGTTCGATGGCTACACCTTC	CASRIGGRFDGYTF
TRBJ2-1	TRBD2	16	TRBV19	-	TGTGCCAGTAGGGGACAAATTGGACTAGCGGTCTATGAGCAGTTCTTC	CASRGQIGLAVYEQFF
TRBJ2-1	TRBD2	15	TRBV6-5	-	TGTGCCAGCAGTCCTAGGGAGGGTTCCTACAATGAGCAGTTCTTC	CASSPREGSYNEQFF
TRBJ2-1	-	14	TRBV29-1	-	TGCAGCGCCCCGGTGGGGCTCCTGCGTAATGAGCAGTTCTTC	CSAPVGLLRNEQFF
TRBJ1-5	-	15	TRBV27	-	TGTGCCAGCAGTTTATCGGCCGCCCCTAATCAGCCCCAGCATTTT	CASSLSAAPNQPQHF
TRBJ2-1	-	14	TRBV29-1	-	TGCAGCGTTGAAAGGCCAGGCCTCCGAAATGAGCAGTTCTTC	CSVERPGLRNEQFF
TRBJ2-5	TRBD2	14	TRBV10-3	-	TGTGCCATCAGTGAGTCCAGGGAGGGAGAGACCCAGTACTTC	CAISESREGETQYF
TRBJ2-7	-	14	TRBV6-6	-	TGTGCCAGCCTTGGGGGCGGGTTCTCCTACGAGCAGTACTTC	CASLGGGFSYEQYF
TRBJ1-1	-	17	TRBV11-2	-	TGTGCCAGCAGGGTTCCGGGGATTGGGGGCGCAGACACTGAAGCTTTCTTT	CASRVPGIGGADTEAFF
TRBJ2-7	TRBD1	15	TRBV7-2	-	TGTGCCAGCAGCTTAGGGGACAGGCCTCCCTACGAGCAGTACTTC	CASSLGDRPPYEQYF
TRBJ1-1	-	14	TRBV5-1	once	TGCGCCAGCAGCTTGGTGGGGGTAGGAACTGAAGCTTTCTTT	CASSLVGVGTEAFF
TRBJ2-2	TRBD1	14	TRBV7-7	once	TGTGCTAGCAGGGGGACACCTAACACCGGGGAGCTGTTTTTT	CASRGTPNTGELFF
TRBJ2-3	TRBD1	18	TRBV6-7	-	TGTGCCAGCAGCCTTGACAGGGGTAGACGGTCGAGCACAGATACGCAGTATTTT	CASSLDRGRRSSTDTQYF
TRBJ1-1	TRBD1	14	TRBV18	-	TGTGCCAGCTCCCCCGGACAGGTGAACACTGAAGCTTTCTTT	CASSPGQVNTEAFF
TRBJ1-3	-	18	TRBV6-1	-	TGTGCCAGCAGTGAATTTGTTGACACCCGGTATTCTGGAAACACCATATATTTT	CASSEFVDTRYSGNTIYF
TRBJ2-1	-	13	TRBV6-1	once	TGTGCCAGCAGTGAATATACGCCCGGCGGGCAGTTCTTC	CASSEYTPGGQFF
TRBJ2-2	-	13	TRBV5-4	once	TGTGCCAGCAGTCTAGGGGGGACCGGGGAGCTGTTTTTT	CASSLGGTGELFF
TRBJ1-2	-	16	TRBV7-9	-	TGTGCCAGCAGCCTGGGGAGGACAGTCCAGGCCTATGGCTACACCTTC	CASSLGRTVQAYGYTF
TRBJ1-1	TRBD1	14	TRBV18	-	TGTGCCAGCTCACCATCCCCAGGGGGCGAGGTAGCTTTCTTT	CASSPSPGGEVAFF
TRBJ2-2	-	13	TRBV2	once	TGTGCCGGCCATGGTAGAGACACCGGGGAGCTGTTTTTT	CAGHGRDTGELFF
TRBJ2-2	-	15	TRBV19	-	TGTGCCAGCCTTTCCTCTACGGGGTCCGCCGGGGAGCTGTTTTTT	CASLSSTGSAGELFF
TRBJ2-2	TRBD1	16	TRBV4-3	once	TGCGCCAGCAGCCAAGAGACAGGGACGAACACCGGGGAGCTGTTTTTT	CASSQETGTNTGELFF
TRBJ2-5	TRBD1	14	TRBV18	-	TGTGCCAGCTCACCGACAGGGATCCAAGAGACCCAGTACTTC	CASSPTGIQETQYF
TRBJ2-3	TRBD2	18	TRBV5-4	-	TGTGCCAGCAGCTTGCATCCTAGCGGGGCAACTAGCACAGATACGCAGTATTTT	CASSLHPSGATSTDTQYF
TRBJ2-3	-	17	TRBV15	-	TGTGCCACCAGCAGAGGGGATCAGGGCGGGAGCACAGATACGCAGTATTTT	CATSRGDQGGSTDTQYF
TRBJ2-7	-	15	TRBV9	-	TGTGCCAGCAGCGTAGGGGGACAACGCTCCTACGAGCAGTACTTC	CASSVGGQRSYEQYF
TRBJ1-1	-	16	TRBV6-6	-	TGTGCCAGCAGTACCCCCTTGAGGGGGTCGAACACTGAAGCTTTCTTT	CASSTPLRGSNTEAFF
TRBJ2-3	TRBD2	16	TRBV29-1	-	TGCAGCGTTGCCAAAACCTTAGTGGGGGGGGCAGATACGCAGTATTTT	CSVAKTLVGGADTQYF
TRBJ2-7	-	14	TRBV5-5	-	TGTGCCAGCAGCTTTCGGCCCACGGAGTACGAGCAGTACTTC	CASSFRPTEYEQYF
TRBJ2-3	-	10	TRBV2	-	TGTGCCAGCAGTAGGGGTTGGCAGTATTTT	CASSRGWQYF
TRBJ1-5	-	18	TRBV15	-	TGTGCCACCAGCAGAGATTTCACAGGACGACATAGCAATCAGCCCCAGCATTTT	CATSRDFTGRHSNQPQHF